A single sample gave rise to the 19 T cell receptor beta chains below, sequenced in a study of cytomegalovirus exposure and HLA in healthy donors. Amplification used 60 Vbeta primers and 13 Jbeta primers. Sequencing used immunoSEQ multiplex PCR; TCRdb keeps in-frame clones, though not all of them. The table includes approximately 170,000 clones, approximately 80% detected once. The sample consisted of PBMCs. All receptors derive from a female donor in good health and CMV-seronegative.

The chain joins TRBV11-1 to TRBJ1-3; D is unresolved. CDR3 length equals 17 residues. V was pared by 5 bases and J by 0 bases, with 17 bases between. CDR1 and CDR2 (germline): SGHAT, FQDESV (reference sequence). CDR3 in amino acids: CASSRRILADSGNTIYF. The CDR3 DNA reads as TGTGCCAGCAGCCGTCGAATTCTGGCGGACTCTGGAAACACCATATATTTT.

This clone was picked up one time. V is TRBV5-4 and J is TRBJ2-7, with D perhaps TRBD1 (6 bases). V lost 3 bases to trimming and J lost 0 bases, with 16 bases between them. The CDR3 is made up of 16 amino acids. CDR1 is SGHNT and CDR2 is YYREEE in the germline V gene (reference sequence). CDR3 sequence: CASSSPPTGSSYEQYF. CDR3 bases: TGTGCCAGCAGCTCACCTCCAACAGGGAGCTCCTACGAGCAGTACTTC.

V is TRBV7-2 and J is TRBJ1-4, with 7 bases matching TRBD1. CDR1 is SGHTA, CDR2 FQGNSA, per germline. The V segment lost 5 bases and the J segment 13 bases; nucleotides outside the gene matches: 16. This CDR3 has 15 amino acids. CDR3: CASSRDLPQGIPLFF. CDR3 nucleotide sequence: TGTGCCAGCAGCCGCGACCTACCACAGGGGATCCCACTGTTTTTT.

The chain links TRBV9 to TRBJ2-5; no clear D. V was clipped by 2 bases and J by 1 base, with 9 bases between them. The CDR3 covers 14 residues. The germline CDR1 and CDR2 sequences are SGDLS and YYNGEE. The CDR3 DNA reads TGTGCCAGCAGCGTTTATTCTAGCCAAGAGACCCAGTACTTC. This encodes CASSVYSSQETQYF.

This chain links TRBV4-1 with TRBJ2-7; a possible D gene is TRBD2 (7 bases). Looked up from germline, CDR1 is MGHRA and CDR2 is YSYEKL. The V end lost 3 bases, the J end lost 9 bases, and 9 bases lay between the germline ends. The CDR3 spans 11 residues. Written as DNA, the CDR3 is TGCGCCAGCAGCCATGGGGGGGCGCAGTACTTC. It yields the protein CASSHGGAQYF.

CDR3 protein: CASRGTDRSTYEQYF. The CDR3 DNA follows: TGTGCCAGTAGGGGAACGGACAGGTCAACCTACGAGCAGTACTTC. The chain recombines TRBV19 with TRBJ2-7, with TRBD1 matching over 7 bases. Germline V gives CDR1 LNHDA, CDR2 SQIVND (reference sequence). V was clipped by 6 bases and J by 2 bases; unmatched bases: 10. The CDR3 has 15 amino acids.

The chain is built from TRBV7-9 and TRBJ1-1; no definite D call. Trimming removed 3 bases at V and 1 base at J, with 9 bases between. This CDR3 has 14 amino acids. Germline V gene sequence: CDR1 SEHNR, CDR2 FQNEAQ (reference sequence). The CDR3 DNA reads as TGTGCCAGCAGCTTGAGTACCTCGAACACTGAAGCTTTCTTT. It specifies CASSLSTSNTEAFF. Full variable domain (outside the CDR3, taken from reference TRBV7-9 and TRBJ1-1): DTGVSQNPRHKITKRGQNVTFRCDPISEHNRLYWYRQTLGQGPEFLTYFQNEAQLEKSRLLSDRFSAERPKGSFSTLEIQRTEQGDSAMYLCASSLSTSNTEAFFGQGTRLTVV.

The chain carries TRBV9 and TRBJ2-1, with 8 positions matching TRBD1. CDR1 is SGDLS and CDR2 is YYNGEE in the germline V gene. After removal of 4 bases from V and 3 bases from J, the junction contained 9 bases not matched to a gene. This CDR3 is 16 amino acids long. The CDR3: CASSPTGGSGYNEQFF. CDR3 DNA sequence: TGTGCCAGCAGCCCTACAGGGGGTAGCGGCTACAATGAGCAGTTCTTC.

In this sample, this clone turned up once. The CDR3 loop reads CASSAGQAFLYNTEAFF. For the CDR3, the DNA is TGTGCCAGCAGTGCGGGACAGGCATTCCTATACAACACTGAAGCTTTCTTT. This chain joins TRBV6-4 and TRBJ1-1; 8 bases match TRBD1. V shed 4 bases and J 2 bases; nucleotides not matched to a gene: 12. The CDR3 loop spans 17 amino acids. CDR1 and CDR2 from the germline V gene are MRHNA and SNTAGT.

The chain joins TRBV4-2 to TRBJ2-5, with 8 bases identical to TRBD2. The J call is in doubt because the DNA end fits TRBJ2-7 better. Germline V CDR1 and CDR2: LGHNA, YNFKEQ. CDR3 length: 15 residues. The CDR3 region is CASSQDQSGRYEQYF. The DNA of the CDR3 is TGTGCCAGCAGCCAAGATCAGAGCGGGAGATACGAGCAGTACTTC.

The V call is TRBV18, the J call TRBJ1-4; 7 bases are shared with TRBD1. CDR3 length: 11 amino acids. Trimming cost V 8 bases and J 7 bases; bases outside gene matches: 1. In germline, CDR1 is KGHSH, CDR2 LQKENI. CDR3 sequence (DNA): TGTGCCAGCCGGGACAGTGAAAAACTGTTTTTT. Protein product: CASRDSEKLFF.

V and J are TRBV9 and TRBJ2-4; D ambiguous. This CDR3 is 16 amino acids long. Germline V gene lookup returns CDR1 SGDLS and CDR2 YYNGEE. V dropped 0 bases and J dropped 5 bases, with 15 bases sitting between them. The CDR3 here is CASSVAEVAPQNIQYF. Here the CDR3 DNA reads TGTGCCAGCAGCGTAGCAGAGGTAGCCCCCCAAAACATTCAGTACTTC.

The count of this clone is one. The V gene is TRBV6-5, the J gene TRBJ2-7; a weak D match, TRBD1 (6 bases). Germline V lookup: CDR1 MNHEY, CDR2 SVGAGI. The CDR3 has 16 residues. The ends were cut back, 2 bases at V and 2 bases at J, with 16 bases in the middle. In DNA, the CDR3 is TGTGCCAGCAGTTACACCCTTAGGGGGTCTGCCTACGAGCAGTACTTC. Translation: CASSYTLRGSAYEQYF.

V and J are TRBV2 and TRBJ2-7; D gene ambiguous. This CDR3 spans 15 amino acids. V was pared by 5 bases and J by 0 bases, with 14 bases between. The germline V gene has CDR1 SNHLY and CDR2 FYNNEI. The CDR3 spells CASSLAGIGSYEQYF. DNA for the CDR3: TGTGCCAGCAGTCTTGCAGGTATTGGCTCCTACGAGCAGTACTTC.

This clone was seen more than once but under ten times. The V gene is TRBV5-4, the J gene TRBJ1-2, with 10 positions matching TRBD1. The CDR3 covers 17 residues. J gave up 5 bases and V 3 bases, and 13 bases lay outside the gene matches. Germline V CDR1 and CDR2: SGHNT, YYREEE (reference sequence). CDR3 residues: CASSSLNRQGARYGYTF. The CDR3 DNA follows: TGTGCCAGCAGCTCACTGAATAGACAGGGGGCAAGATATGGCTACACCTTC.

V gene TRBV7-2 combines with J gene TRBJ2-7; D perhaps matches TRBD2 (6 bases). The V end lost 7 bases, the J end lost 1 base, and 14 bases lay between the germline ends. The CDR3 loop spans 14 amino acids. Germline V gene lookup returns CDR1 SGHTA and CDR2 FQGNSA. This CDR3 is CASNPAGGSYEQYF. The CDR3 nucleotides read TGTGCCAGCAATCCGGCAGGAGGGTCCTACGAGCAGTACTTC.

The chain carries TRBV7-9 and TRBJ2-1, with 8 bases matching TRBD1. The junction had 5 bases not matched to a gene; V was cut back by 5 bases and J by 2 bases. The CDR3 runs to 15 residues. Germline lookup yields CDR1 SEHNR and CDR2 FQNEAQ (reference sequence). CDR3: CASSQGQVAYNEQFF. CDR3 nucleotides: TGTGCCAGCAGCCAGGGACAGGTTGCCTACAATGAGCAGTTCTTC.

The chain is built from TRBV11-2 and TRBJ2-1; D unresolved. Germline V gene data show CDR1 as SGHAT and CDR2 as FQNNGV. Trimming took 3 bases from V and 4 from J, leaving 10 bases between them. The CDR3 totals 14 residues. Here the CDR3 reads CASSFGGNYNEQFF. CDR3 nucleotide sequence: TGTGCCAGCAGCTTCGGCGGCAATTACAATGAGCAGTTCTTC.

This clone was recorded once. V is TRBV5-6 and J is TRBJ2-5, with 11 positions matching TRBD2. V shed 0 bases and J 1 base; nucleotides not matched to a gene: 5. The germline V gene has CDR1 SGHDT and CDR2 YYEEEE. CDR3 length equals 17 residues. As DNA, the CDR3 is TGTGCCAGCAGCTTGGGGACTAGCGGGCCTTTCCAAGAGACCCAGTACTTC. Its translation: CASSLGTSGPFQETQYF.